The rows below give T cell receptor beta chains drawn from one sample of a study of CD8+ T cells in alopecia areata. Profiled with immunoSEQ multiplex PCR; TCRdb holds only in-frame clones, not every one. The table shows 150,000 or so clones, with about two thirds occurring only once. Here the sequenced sample was CD4+ T cells sorted from blood, taken at week 4, from a patient treated with tofacitinib. The receptors derive from a human donor with alopecia areata. Each CDR3 is given with its conserved first and last residue. Fields, in order: J gene, V gene, CDR3 protein.

J gene: TRBJ1-4
V gene: TRBV2
CDR3 protein: CASTALLPSRTAVNEKLFF

J gene: TRBJ2-6
V gene: TRBV10-3
CDR3 protein: CASDPAGTDRANVLTF

J gene: TRBJ2-7
V gene: TRBV10-3
CDR3 protein: CAISAQRALEQYF

J gene: TRBJ1-4
V gene: TRBV30
CDR3 protein: CAWSIQGAGEKLFF

J gene: TRBJ1-2
V gene: TRBV4-1
CDR3 protein: CASSPGQGGDYGYTF

J gene: TRBJ2-5
V gene: TRBV30
CDR3 protein: CASSGVQETQYF

J gene: TRBJ1-6
V gene: TRBV5-1
CDR3 protein: CASSPRQATFSPLHF

J gene: TRBJ2-1
V gene: TRBV29-1
CDR3 protein: CSAGWQYNEQFF

J gene: TRBJ2-5
V gene: TRBV30
CDR3 protein: CAWSLSTGRLGTQYF

J gene: TRBJ1-6
V gene: TRBV7-9
CDR3 protein: CASSLDSPLHF